This T cell receptor beta chain emerged from a study of blood T cell repertoires in COVID-19. Germline loops: CDR1 SGHTA, CDR2 FQGNSA. The CDR3 runs 15 residues. V lost 1 base, J lost 10 bases, and 7 bases stayed unmatched. Profiled with immunoSEQ multiplex PCR; TCRdb holds only in-frame clones, not every one. The sample yields approximately 100,000 clones, 85% seen once. This TCR was recovered from a woman in her 70s with active or convalescent COVID-19. Sequenced: peripheral blood. The gene calls are TRBV7-2 and TRBJ2-1; 10 nucleotides agree with TRBD2. The CDR3 reads CASSLVGLSGGEQFF. The CDR3 DNA is TGTGCCAGCAGCTTAGTCGGTCTTAGCGGGGGGGAGCAGTTCTTC.